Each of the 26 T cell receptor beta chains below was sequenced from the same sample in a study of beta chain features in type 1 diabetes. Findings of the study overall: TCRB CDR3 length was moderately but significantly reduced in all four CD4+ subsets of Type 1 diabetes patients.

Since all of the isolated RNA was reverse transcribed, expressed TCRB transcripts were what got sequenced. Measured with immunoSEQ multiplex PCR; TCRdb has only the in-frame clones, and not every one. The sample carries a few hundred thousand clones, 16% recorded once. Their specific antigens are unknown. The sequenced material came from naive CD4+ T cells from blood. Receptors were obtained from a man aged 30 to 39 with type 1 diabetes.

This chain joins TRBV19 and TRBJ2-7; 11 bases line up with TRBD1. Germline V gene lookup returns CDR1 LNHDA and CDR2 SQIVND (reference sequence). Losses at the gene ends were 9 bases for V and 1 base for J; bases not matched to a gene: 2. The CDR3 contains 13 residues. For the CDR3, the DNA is TGTGCCAGCGGACAGGGGGCTTCCTACGAGCAGTACTTC. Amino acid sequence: CASGQGASYEQYF.

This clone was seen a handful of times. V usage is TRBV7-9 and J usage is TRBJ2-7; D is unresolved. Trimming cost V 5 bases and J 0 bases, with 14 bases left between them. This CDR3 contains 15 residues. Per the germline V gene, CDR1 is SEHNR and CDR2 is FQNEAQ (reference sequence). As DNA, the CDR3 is TGTGCCAGCAGCAGAGACACTGCAAACTCCTACGAGCAGTACTTC. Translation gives CASSRDTANSYEQYF.

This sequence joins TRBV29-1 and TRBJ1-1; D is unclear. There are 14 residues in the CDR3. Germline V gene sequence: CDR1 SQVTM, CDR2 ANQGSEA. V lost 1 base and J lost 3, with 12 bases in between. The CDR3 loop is CSVEGLLRDTEAFF. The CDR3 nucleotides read TGCAGCGTTGAAGGACTCTTAAGGGACACTGAAGCTTTCTTT. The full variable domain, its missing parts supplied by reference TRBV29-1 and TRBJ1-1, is SAVISQKPSRDICQRGTSLTIQCQVDSQVTMMFWYRQQPGQSLTLIATANQGSEATYESGFVIDKFPISRPNLTFSTLTVSNMSPEDSSIYLCSVEGLLRDTEAFFGQGTRLTVV.

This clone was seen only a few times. Here the CDR3 DNA reads TGTGCCATCAGAGGCCCCGACAGGTCGAACACCGGGGAGCTGTTTTTT. As protein: CAIRGPDRSNTGELFF. The V call is TRBV10-3, the J call TRBJ2-2; a weak D match, TRBD1 (6 bases). This CDR3 contains 16 residues. V was shortened by 6 bases and J by 0 bases, with 14 bases between the two germline ends. Germline V gene data show CDR1 as ENHRY and CDR2 as SYGVKD.

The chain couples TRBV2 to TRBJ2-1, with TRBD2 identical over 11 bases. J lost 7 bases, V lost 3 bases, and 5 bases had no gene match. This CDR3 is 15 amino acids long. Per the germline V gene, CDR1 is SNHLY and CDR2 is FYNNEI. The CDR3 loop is CASSEIAGGLNEQFF. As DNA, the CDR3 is TGTGCCAGCAGTGAGATAGCGGGAGGGCTGAATGAGCAGTTCTTC.

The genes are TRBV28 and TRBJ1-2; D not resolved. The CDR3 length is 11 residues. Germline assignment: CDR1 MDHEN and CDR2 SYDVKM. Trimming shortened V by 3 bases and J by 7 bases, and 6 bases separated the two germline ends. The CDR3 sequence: CASSFLSGYTF. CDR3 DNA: TGTGCCAGCAGTTTTCTCTCTGGCTACACCTTC.

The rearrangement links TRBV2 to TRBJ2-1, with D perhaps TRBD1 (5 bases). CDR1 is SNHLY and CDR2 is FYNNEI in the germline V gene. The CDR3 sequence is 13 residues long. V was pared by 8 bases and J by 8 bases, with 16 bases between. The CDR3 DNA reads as TGTGCCAGCCTCCCACAGGCAGGTCATGAGCAGTTCTTC. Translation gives CASLPQAGHEQFF.

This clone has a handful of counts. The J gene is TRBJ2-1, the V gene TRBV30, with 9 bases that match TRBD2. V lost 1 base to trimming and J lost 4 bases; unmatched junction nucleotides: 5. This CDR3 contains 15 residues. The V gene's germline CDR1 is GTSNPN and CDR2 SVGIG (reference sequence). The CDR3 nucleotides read TGTGCCTGGAGTGGTAGGCTAGCGGGATACAATGAGCAGTTCTTC. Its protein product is CAWSGRLAGYNEQFF.

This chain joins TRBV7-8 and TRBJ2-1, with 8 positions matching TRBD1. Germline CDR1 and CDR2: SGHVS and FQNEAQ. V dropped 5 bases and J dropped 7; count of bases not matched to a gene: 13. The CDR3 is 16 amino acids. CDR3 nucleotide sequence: TGTGCCAGCAGCCGAACCCAGACAGGGGCAGGGAATGAGCAGTTCTTC. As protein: CASSRTQTGAGNEQFF.

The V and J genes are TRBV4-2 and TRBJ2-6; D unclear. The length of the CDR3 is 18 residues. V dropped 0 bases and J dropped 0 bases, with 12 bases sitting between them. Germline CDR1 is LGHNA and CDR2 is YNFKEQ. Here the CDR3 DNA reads TGTGCCAGCAGCCAAGAGCAAGCGTTTAGCTCTGGGGCCAACGTCCTGACTTTC. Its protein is CASSQEQAFSSGANVLTF.

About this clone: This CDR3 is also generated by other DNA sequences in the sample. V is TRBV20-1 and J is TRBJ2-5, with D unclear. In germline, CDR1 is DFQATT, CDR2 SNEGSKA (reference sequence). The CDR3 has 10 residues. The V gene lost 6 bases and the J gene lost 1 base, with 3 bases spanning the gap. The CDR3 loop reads CSAAQETQYF. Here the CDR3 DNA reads TGCAGTGCCGCCCAAGAGACCCAGTACTTC.

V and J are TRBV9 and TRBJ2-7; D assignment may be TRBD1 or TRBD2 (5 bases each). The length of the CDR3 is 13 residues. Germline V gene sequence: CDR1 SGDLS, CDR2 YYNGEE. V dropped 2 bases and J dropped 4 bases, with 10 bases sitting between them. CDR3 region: CASSVGDEYEQYF. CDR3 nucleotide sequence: TGTGCCAGCAGCGTTGGGGACGAGTACGAGCAGTACTTC.

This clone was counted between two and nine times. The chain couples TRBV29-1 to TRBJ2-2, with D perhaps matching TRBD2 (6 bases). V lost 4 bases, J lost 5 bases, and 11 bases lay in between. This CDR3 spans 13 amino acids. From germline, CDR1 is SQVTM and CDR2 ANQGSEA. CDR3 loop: CSVGRGVTGELFF. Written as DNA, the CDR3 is TGCAGCGTTGGACGCGGGGTAACCGGGGAGCTGTTTTTT.

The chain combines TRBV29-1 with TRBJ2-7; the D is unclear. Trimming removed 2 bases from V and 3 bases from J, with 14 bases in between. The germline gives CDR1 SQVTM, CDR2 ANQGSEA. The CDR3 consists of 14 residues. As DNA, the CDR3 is TGCAGCGTTGAAAGGGCAGGTCCTTTCTACGAGCAGTACTTC. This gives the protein CSVERAGPFYEQYF.

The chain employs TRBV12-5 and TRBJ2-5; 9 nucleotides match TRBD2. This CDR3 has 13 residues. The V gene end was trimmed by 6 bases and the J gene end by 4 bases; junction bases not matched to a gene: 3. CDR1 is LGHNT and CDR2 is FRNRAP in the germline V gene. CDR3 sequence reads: CASGPGLAETQYF. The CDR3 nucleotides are TGTGCTAGTGGCCCGGGACTAGCAGAGACCCAGTACTTC.

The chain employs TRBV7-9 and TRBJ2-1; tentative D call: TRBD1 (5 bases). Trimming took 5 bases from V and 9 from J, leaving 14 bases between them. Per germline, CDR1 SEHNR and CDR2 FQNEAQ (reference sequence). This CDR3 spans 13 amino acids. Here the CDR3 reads CASSSPSQGEQFF. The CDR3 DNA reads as TGTGCCAGCAGCAGCCCCTCGCAGGGTGAGCAGTTCTTC.

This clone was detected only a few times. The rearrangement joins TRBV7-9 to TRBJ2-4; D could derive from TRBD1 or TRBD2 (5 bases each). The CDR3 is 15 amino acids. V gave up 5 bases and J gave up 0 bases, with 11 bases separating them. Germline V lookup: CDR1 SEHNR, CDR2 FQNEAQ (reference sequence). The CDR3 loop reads CASSVTGTAKNIQYF. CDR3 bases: TGTGCCAGCAGCGTGACGGGGACAGCCAAAAACATTCAGTACTTC.

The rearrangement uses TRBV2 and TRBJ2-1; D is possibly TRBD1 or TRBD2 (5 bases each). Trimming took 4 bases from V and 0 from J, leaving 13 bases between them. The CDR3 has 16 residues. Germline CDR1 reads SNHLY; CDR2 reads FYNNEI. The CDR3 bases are TGTGCCAGCAGTGCAGTGTCAGGGAGCTCCTACAATGAGCAGTTCTTC. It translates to CASSAVSGSSYNEQFF. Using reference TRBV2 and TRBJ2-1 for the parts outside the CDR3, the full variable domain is EPEVTQTPSHQVTQMGQEVILRCVPISNHLYFYWYRQILGQKVEFLVSFYNNEISEKSEIFDDQFSVERPDGSNFTLKIRSTKLEDSAMYFCASSAVSGSSYNEQFFGPGTRLTVL.

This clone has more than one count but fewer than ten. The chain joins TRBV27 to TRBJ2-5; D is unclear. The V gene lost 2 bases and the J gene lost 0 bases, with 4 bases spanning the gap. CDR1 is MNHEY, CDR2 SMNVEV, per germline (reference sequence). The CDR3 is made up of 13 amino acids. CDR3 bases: TGTGCCAGCAGTTTACTGGACCAAGAGACCCAGTACTTC. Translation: CASSLLDQETQYF.

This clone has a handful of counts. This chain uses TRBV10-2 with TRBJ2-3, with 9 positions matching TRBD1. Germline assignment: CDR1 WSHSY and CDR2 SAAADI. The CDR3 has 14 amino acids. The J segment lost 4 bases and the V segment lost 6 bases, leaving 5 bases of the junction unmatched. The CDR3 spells CASRGTGYADTQYF. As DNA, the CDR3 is TGCGCCAGCAGAGGGACAGGGTATGCAGATACGCAGTATTTT.

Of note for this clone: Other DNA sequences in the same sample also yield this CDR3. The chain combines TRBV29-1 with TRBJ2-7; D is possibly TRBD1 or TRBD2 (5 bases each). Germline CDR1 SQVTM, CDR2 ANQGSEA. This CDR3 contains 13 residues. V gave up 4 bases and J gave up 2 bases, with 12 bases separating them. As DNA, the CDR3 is TGCAGCGTTGCCGGGACGGTGACCTACGAGCAGTACTTC. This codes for CSVAGTVTYEQYF.

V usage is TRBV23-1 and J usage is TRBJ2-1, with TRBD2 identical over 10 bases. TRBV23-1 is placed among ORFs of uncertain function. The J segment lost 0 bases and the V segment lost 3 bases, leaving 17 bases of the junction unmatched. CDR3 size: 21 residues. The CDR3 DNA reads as TGCGCCAGCAGTCAGAAGCGGGAGGGCCCTCCTTTTCCGGGCTCCTACAATGAGCAGTTCTTC. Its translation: CASSQKREGPPFPGSYNEQFF.

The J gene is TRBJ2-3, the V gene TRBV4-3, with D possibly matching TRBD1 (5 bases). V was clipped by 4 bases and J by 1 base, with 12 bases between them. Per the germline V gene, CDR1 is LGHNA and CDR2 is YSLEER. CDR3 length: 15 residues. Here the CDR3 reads CASSLRALGTDTQYF. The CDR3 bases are TGCGCCAGCAGCCTCAGGGCCCTCGGCACAGATACGCAGTATTTT.

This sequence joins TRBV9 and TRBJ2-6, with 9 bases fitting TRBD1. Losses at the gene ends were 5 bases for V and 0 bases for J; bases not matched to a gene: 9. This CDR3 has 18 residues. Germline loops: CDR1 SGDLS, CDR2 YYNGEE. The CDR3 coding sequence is TGTGCCAGCAGGAGGACAGGGGCTCAGTACTCTGGGGCCAACGTCCTGACTTTC. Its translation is CASRRTGAQYSGANVLTF.

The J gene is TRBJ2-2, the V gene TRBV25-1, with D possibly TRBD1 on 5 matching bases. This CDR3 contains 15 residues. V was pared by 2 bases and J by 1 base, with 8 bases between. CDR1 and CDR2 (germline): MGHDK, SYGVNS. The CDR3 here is CASSELQGNTGELFF. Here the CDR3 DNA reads TGTGCCAGCAGTGAACTCCAGGGGAACACCGGGGAGCTGTTTTTT.

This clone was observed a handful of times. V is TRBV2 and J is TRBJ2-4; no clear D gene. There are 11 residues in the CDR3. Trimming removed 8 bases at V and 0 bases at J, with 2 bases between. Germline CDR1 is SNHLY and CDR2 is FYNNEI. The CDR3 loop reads CASEAKNIQYF. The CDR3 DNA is TGTGCCAGCGAAGCCAAAAACATTCAGTACTTC. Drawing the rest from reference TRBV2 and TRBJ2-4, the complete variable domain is EPEVTQTPSHQVTQMGQEVILRCVPISNHLYFYWYRQILGQKVEFLVSFYNNEISEKSEIFDDQFSVERPDGSNFTLKIRSTKLEDSAMYFCASEAKNIQYFGAGTRLSVL.